This T cell receptor beta chain was sequenced during a study of beta chain features in type 1 diabetes. Whole-study results and caveats: VDJ junctions from type 1 diabetes patients carried fewer insertions and larger deletions. With patients and controls alike, PCR might favor shorter templates to an equal degree. Researchers report that Type 1 diabetes patients had moderately but significantly shorter TCRB CDR3s across all four CD4+ subsets.

CDR1 and CDR2 (germline): SNHLY, FYNNEI. This CDR3 region has 15 residues. V lost 3 bases, J lost 9 bases, and 18 bases lay in between. Each donor gave one heparinised blood draw averaging about 100 mL. Via CD45RO/CCR7/CD25/CD127/CD95/CD27, cells of the CD4+ naive, central memory, regulatory and stem cell-like memory subsets were sorted. In its sample, this clone was seen a few times. No antigen is known for it. The entirety of the isolated RNA underwent reverse transcription, so expressed TCRB transcripts were sequenced. Repertoires were generated with immunoSEQ multiplex PCR, while TCRdb's copy carries only in-frame clones and drops some. In the table there are fewer than 350,000 clones, approximately 15% of which are singletons.

The origin of this receptor is a young man with type 1 diabetes. The rearrangement joins TRBV2 to TRBJ2-1; D is possibly TRBD2 (6 bases). The sequenced material came from naive CD4+ T cells from blood. The CDR3 is CASSDIRLVEGEQFF. The CDR3 DNA sequence: TGTGCCAGCAGTGATATACGGCTAGTGGAGGGTGAGCAGTTCTTC.